This T cell receptor beta chain was profiled in a study of blood T cell repertoires in COVID-19. The overall study: Spain, Italy and the United States supplied samples that represented acute and convalescent COVID-19. PBMCs, B-cell-depleted T cells, or T cells were the source of the cDNA or gDNA that made up the material.

The CDR3 runs 15 residues. Trimming left V 0 bases short and J 1 base short, with 8 bases between. Germline V CDR1 and CDR2: SGHDN, FVKESK. Methods used by the authors: Reference gene primer amplification yielded estimated nucleated cell counts. The data were produced by immunoSEQ multiplex PCR, yet TCRdb's version contains in-frame clones alone and is incomplete. V, J and clone size reflect that table, while D and trimming were determined from the DNA. The sample has approximately 130,000 clones; 87% are singletons. The chain employs TRBV14 and TRBJ2-3, with no clear D. This clonotype was sampled from a woman between 50 and 59 years old with acute or convalescent COVID-19. The sequencing input was peripheral blood. The CDR3 bases are TGTGCCAGCAGCCAAGATTTGGCGGGCACAGATACGCAGTATTTT. This gives the protein CASSQDLAGTDTQYF.